Below, one T cell receptor (beta chain) is given with its context. Its matching antigen is unknown. The sample is drawn from a study of identical twins. Healthy Caucasians provided all donations. TCRdb reprocessed the 5' RACE reads with MiXCR, giving one entry per CDR3 protein. The table records some 560,000 distinct CDR3 sequences, 9.6% of them present only once. The CDR3 has 13 residues. The V and J ends lost 5 bases and 5 bases respectively, with 9 bases between them. From germline, CDR1 is SGHAT and CDR2 FQNNGV. Whole-study findings and limits: High-abundance cord blood beta clonotypes had fewer insertions; memory repertoires showed none. It was possible that invariant MAIT and iNKT cells partly confounded the zero-insertion analyses.

This sample also belongs to another study, concerning yellow fever vaccine responses in identical twins. As that study records: Twins reportedly mounted vaccine T cell responses that seemed partly convergent, partly personalized.

The clonotype was recovered from a young woman in good health. The sequencing sample was made of PBMCs. The chain links TRBV11-2 to TRBJ2-2; D perhaps matches TRBD1 (6 bases). The CDR3 protein is CASSNRVTGELFF. CDR3 nucleotide sequence: TGTGCCAGCAGCAACAGGGTTACCGGGGAGCTGTTTTTT.